The clone carrying this T cell receptor (beta chain) was seen a handful of times. Its antigen is currently unknown. The iRepertoire nested amplicon-rescue multiplex PCR amplified TCR alpha and beta CDR3s from RNA. For one-step reverse transcription and amplification, 100-400 ng of tissue mRNA or PBMC total RNA was used. TCRdb reanalysed the multiplex PCR reads using MiXCR and keeps one entry per CDR3 protein. The data show about 190,000 distinct CDR3 sequences, with 25% to 35% seen just once and about 19% held by the top ten. Trimming pared 12 bases from V and 1 base from J, leaving 6 bases between. The CDR3 spans 10 residues. Germline lookup yields CDR1 KGHDR and CDR2 SFDVKD. This sample is part of a study of glioma-infiltrating T cells. Study-wide findings and caveats: Gliomas, especially low-grade, showed above-expected tissue-blood divergence; non-neoplastic patients showed below. CDR3 overlap between tissue and blood was very small.

This receptor was identified in a human donor with low-grade glioma or glioblastoma, undergoing nonglioma brain surgery, or in good health (not recorded which). Sequenced material: glioma tissue, nonneoplastic brain tissue, or PBMCs (not recorded which). The chain recombines TRBV24-1 with TRBJ2-7; D remains unclear. The CDR3 nucleotides are TGTGCCGTACCGTCCTACGAGCAGTACTTC. Protein product: CAVPSYEQYF.